The clone carrying this TCR beta chain appeared a single time. Its specificity is unknown. TCRdb keeps only in-frame clones here, not all; method: immunoSEQ multiplex PCR. This table has about 73,000 clones, about 80% appearing once. These data come from a study of T cell repertoires and HLA-DP antigens. V trimming: 1 base; J trimming: 1 base; junction bases outside the gene matches: 6. Per the germline V gene, CDR1 is LGHNA and CDR2 is YNFKEQ. The CDR3 sequence is 18 residues long. The chain combines TRBV4-2 with TRBJ1-6; 8 bases line up with TRBD1. The specimen sequenced was CD4+ T cells from PBMCs. The sequence came from a man aged 55 to 70 in good health and CMV-seronegative. CDR3 sequence reads: CASSQVAGGGSYNSPLHF. CDR3 DNA: TGTGCCAGCAGCCAAGTGGCAGGGGGCGGGTCCTATAATTCACCCCTCCACTTT.